The T cell receptor (beta chain) under discussion was sequenced for a study of T cells and copy number aberrations in small-cell lung cancer. Study results and limitations: Compared with adjacent lung tissue, tumors had lower T-cell richness and clonality and non-significantly lower density.

No donor received chemotherapy or radiotherapy before surgery, nor immunotherapy before or after it. Germline V lookup: CDR1 KGHSH, CDR2 LQKENI. The CDR3 spans 13 residues. Deletions cut 3 bases from V and 5 bases from J, with 10 bases between. The data were produced by immunoSEQ multiplex PCR, yet TCRdb's version contains in-frame clones alone and is incomplete. The sample lists 450 to 500 clones; approximately 86% were seen once. This clone was counted a few times. Its antigen is currently unknown. Sequencing was performed on tumor tissue. The chain links TRBV18 to TRBJ1-1; D might be TRBD1 (5 bases). The clonotype originates from a man aged 55-75 years with small cell lung cancer. The CDR3, as DNA: TGTGCCAGCTCACCGTTGGGGGGGACTGAAGCTTTCTTT. Translated, it gives CASSPLGGTEAFF.